The 12 T cell receptor beta chains reported below all come from one sample, sequenced in a study of CXCR3-negative and CXCR3-positive naive CD8 T cells (dated by TCRdb to between 2019 and 2020). Study-wide findings and limitations: Compared with CXCR3-negative naive cells, CXCR3-positive naive cells had TRB CDR3s with higher hydrophobicity (lower Kidera factor 4), lower energy, and higher strength and volume indices.

Reads for this sample came from a NextSeq 550. The Human TCR Profiling Kit (MiLaboratory) was used to make UMI-labeled 5' RACE TRB cDNA libraries. Through TCRdb reprocessing, the reads give one entry per CDR3 protein sequence; DNA is omitted. The sample table holds about 98,000 distinct CDR3 sequences. Of the sample, around 1% is held by the ten largest clones. Their target antigens are unknown. The sample was naive CXCR3+ CD8+ T cells from blood. The meaning of the sample's cell subset or site label: CD45RO-CCR7+CD27+CD95- naive CD8+ T cells expressing CXCR3 (TNR3+). The receptor source for this set is a human donor in good health. Some clones in this sample may be carry-over from other donors' samples.

The gene calls are TRBV20-1 and TRBJ1-4; TCRdb names TRBD1, which stays unverified in the absence of DNA. The germline V gene encodes CDR1 DFQATT and CDR2 SNEGSKA (reference sequence). The CDR3 runs 16 residues. This chain's CDR3 is CSARELGTGVNEKLFF.

The gene calls are TRBV7-9 and TRBJ2-7; TCRdb picks TRBD2, but there is no DNA to check that call. This CDR3 comprises 12 residues. CDR1 is SEHNR and CDR2 is FQNEAQ in the germline V gene (reference sequence). The CDR3 sequence: CASSNRENEQYF.

This chain links TRBV27 with TRBJ2-7; the TCRdb call, TRBD1, lacks DNA for checking. The germline V gene has CDR1 MNHEY and CDR2 SMNVEV (reference sequence). The CDR3 is 15 amino acids. CDR3 loop: CASSLRGGALSEQYF.

CDR3 sequence: CASSRPEEVGELFF. V is TRBV11-2 and J is TRBJ2-2. The CDR3 sequence is 14 residues long. CDR1 SGHAT and CDR2 FQNNGV come from the germline V gene.

This sequence joins TRBV12-3 or TRBV12-4 and TRBJ1-3. The CDR3 runs to 16 residues. This CDR3 reads CASSSTEDSSGNTIYF.

V is TRBV20-1 and J is TRBJ1-1; absent DNA, TCRdb's TRBD1 call cannot be checked. In germline, CDR1 is DFQATT, CDR2 SNEGSKA (reference sequence). The CDR3 covers 15 residues. The CDR3 here is CSARPQTGENTEAFF.

V is TRBV29-1 and J is TRBJ1-2. The CDR3 runs to 11 residues. Looked up from germline, CDR1 is SQVTM and CDR2 is ANQGSEA. Here the CDR3 reads CSVVVYHGYTF.

This chain joins TRBV7-9 and TRBJ1-5; TCRdb returns TRBD1, unconfirmable since there is no DNA. The CDR3 extends over 15 amino acids. The germline V gene has CDR1 SEHNR and CDR2 FQNEAQ (reference sequence). Here the CDR3 reads CASSPGGGPNQPQHF.

The CDR3 loop reads CSASSVGTFLSYNEQFF. The gene calls are TRBV20-1 and TRBJ2-1; TCRdb outputs TRBD2, but without DNA this stays unchecked. The CDR3 extends over 17 amino acids. From germline, CDR1 is DFQATT and CDR2 SNEGSKA (reference sequence).

The J gene is TRBJ2-3, the V gene TRBV12-3 or TRBV12-4; TCRdb designates TRBD1, a call that cannot be tested without DNA. This CDR3 comprises 14 residues. This CDR3 is CATRDPGSTDTQYF.

J is TRBJ1-1 and V is TRBV29-1; TCRdb outputs TRBD1, but without DNA this stays unchecked. The CDR3 extends over 12 amino acids. Germline loops: CDR1 SQVTM, CDR2 ANQGSEA. CDR3 sequence: CSGGAGTTEAFF.

CDR3 region: CANRVPTGHNKNIQYF. The chain has TRBV24-1 and TRBJ2-4; TCRdb names TRBD1, which stays unverified in the absence of DNA. Germline lookup yields CDR1 KGHDR and CDR2 SFDVKD. CDR3 length equals 16 residues.